Listed here are 30 T cell receptor beta chains from one sample, sequenced in a study of blood T cells in healthy people across ages. A second PCR of 7 to 11 cycles used a sample-barcoded 5' primer and a J-beta primer mix. TCRdb fed the 5' RACE reads into MiXCR, producing one record per CDR3 protein. The sample consists of 750,000 to 950,000 distinct CDR3 sequences, roughly 29% of them appearing once. These data were also filed under a second study, of T cells of mothers and their children.

Source material: blood. The receptor source for this set is a woman in her thirties or forties in good health.

This clonotype was seen repeatedly, ten times or more. The chain joins TRBV5-1 to TRBJ2-7, with D perhaps TRBD2 (6 bases). Looked up from germline, CDR1 is SGHRS and CDR2 is YFSETQ. V dropped 1 base and J dropped 7 bases, with 18 bases sitting between them. The CDR3 loop spans 15 amino acids. DNA for the CDR3: TGCGCCAGCAGCTTGACGCCAAAAAGACTAGGGGAGCAGTACTTC. It yields the protein CASSLTPKRLGEQYF. The full variable domain, with the rest looked up from reference TRBV5-1 and TRBJ2-7, is KAGVTQTPRYLIKTRGQQVTLSCSPISGHRSVSWYQQTPGQGLQFLFEYFSETQRNKGNFPGRFSGRQFSNSRSEMNVSTLELGDSALYLCASSLTPKRLGEQYFGPGTRLTVT.

This chain links TRBV20-1 with TRBJ1-6; 8 nucleotides align to TRBD1. The CDR3 runs to 17 residues. The J segment lost 7 bases and the V segment lost 8 bases, leaving 19 bases of the junction unmatched. Germline V gene sequence: CDR1 DFQATT, CDR2 SNEGSKA (reference sequence). In nucleotides, the CDR3 is TGCAGTTCCCAATCTCTTGTCGGACAGGGTGGAAATTCACCCCTCCACTTT. Its translation is CSSQSLVGQGGNSPLHF.

This clonotype occurred a few times. The genes are TRBV30 and TRBJ1-2; no clear D gene. Per germline, CDR1 GTSNPN and CDR2 SVGIG (reference sequence). The V gene lost 2 bases and the J gene lost 2 bases, with 9 bases spanning the gap. The CDR3 has 13 residues. The CDR3 DNA sequence: TGTGCCTGGAGTAATGGCATCAACTATGGCTACACCTTC. Amino acids: CAWSNGINYGYTF.

Regarding this clonotype: A much larger clone lies one base from this, so it may be a read error. The chain combines TRBV9 with TRBJ2-5; D remains ambiguous. The CDR3 is 13 amino acids. Germline V CDR1 and CDR2: SGDLS, YYNGEE. CDR3 residues: CTSSVQDGETQYF. DNA for the CDR3: TGTACCAGCAGCGTTCAGGACGGAGAGACCCAGTACTTC.

The rearrangement joins TRBV29-1 to TRBJ2-1, with unresolved D. The length of the CDR3 is 11 residues. Trimming removed 1 base at V and 6 bases at J, with 4 bases between. CDR1 is SQVTM and CDR2 is ANQGSEA in the germline V gene. The DNA for the CDR3 is TGCAGCGTTGAAGCCCTCAATGAGCAGTTCTTC. Translating it yields CSVEALNEQFF.

The chain uses TRBV27 and TRBJ2-5; D is tentatively TRBD1 or TRBD2 (5 bases each). The CDR3 is 14 amino acids. With 8 bases removed from V and 2 bases from J, the gap between germline ends came to 15 bases. Germline V gene sequence: CDR1 MNHEY, CDR2 SMNVEV (reference sequence). CDR3 DNA sequence: TGTGCCAGCCGGTCGGGGCAGACACAAGAGACCCAGTACTTC. Translated: CASRSGQTQETQYF.

Details on this clonotype: This may arise from a read error, as a much more abundant clone is one base away. The J gene is TRBJ2-1, the V gene TRBV2, with D possibly TRBD1 on 6 matching bases. The germline CDR1 and CDR2 sequences are SNHLY and FYNNEI. Trimming removed 7 bases at V and 13 bases at J, with 20 bases between. The CDR3 is made up of 13 amino acids. The CDR3 loop is CASKGDAGETQFF. CDR3 DNA: TGTGCCAGCAAGGGGGACGCTGGAGAGACCCAGTTCTTC.

This clonotype was seen more than once but under ten times. CDR3 in amino acids: CSARTRGSDTEAFF. The CDR3 nucleotides are TGCAGTGCTAGGACTAGGGGAAGCGACACTGAAGCTTTCTTT. This rearrangement joins TRBV20-1 to TRBJ1-1, with D perhaps TRBD1 (5 bases). Germline values: CDR1 DFQATT, CDR2 SNEGSKA (reference sequence). The germline V and J ends were trimmed by 3 bases and 3 bases, with 14 bases remaining between them. The CDR3 consists of 14 residues.

The rearrangement uses TRBV5-6 and TRBJ2-5; 8 positions agree with TRBD1. CDR1 SGHDT and CDR2 YYEEEE come from the germline V gene. V was pared by 4 bases and J by 4 bases, with 12 bases of the junction left unmatched. The CDR3 has 16 residues. The CDR3 loop reads CASSPPGLTGGETQYF. CDR3 bases: TGTGCCAGCAGCCCCCCAGGTCTCACAGGGGGAGAGACCCAGTACTTC.

Remarks on this clonotype: It may be a read error: a sequence one base away is much more abundant. This chain connects TRBV20-1 to TRBJ2-7; tentative D call: TRBD2 (6 bases). The DNA end is more similar to TRBJ2-5, so the J call may be wrong. CDR3 length: 17 amino acids. The germline gives CDR1 DFQATT, CDR2 SNEGSKA (reference sequence). This CDR3 is CSARVVGGHANQETQYF. DNA of the CDR3: TGCAGTGCTAGAGTTGTCGGAGGGCACGCGAACCAAGAGACCCAGTACTTC.

This clonotype was seen only a few times. V is TRBV28 and J is TRBJ2-3; TRBD2 is a possible D gene (6 bases). CDR3 length: 16 amino acids. From germline, CDR1 is MDHEN and CDR2 SYDVKM. Trimming took 4 bases from V and 0 from J, leaving 14 bases between them. The CDR3 DNA follows: TGTGCCAGCAGTTCAATTTGGAGGGGAAGCACAGATACGCAGTATTTT. Amino acid sequence: CASSSIWRGSTDTQYF.

The rearrangement joins TRBV28 to TRBJ2-1; D possibly corresponds to TRBD2 (6 bases). The CDR3 is 14 amino acids. Germline CDR1 and CDR2: MDHEN and SYDVKM. Trimming removed 7 bases at V and 1 base at J, with 11 bases between. The CDR3 DNA sequence: TGTGCCAGCACCCTGACTAGTTCCTACAATGAGCAGTTCTTC. Its protein product is CASTLTSSYNEQFF. The whole variable domain, remainder taken from reference TRBV28 and TRBJ2-1, is DVKVTQSSRYLVKRTGEKVFLECVQDMDHENMFWYRQDPGLGLRLIYFSYDVKMKEKGDIPEGYSVSREKKERFSLILESASTNQTSMYLCASTLTSSYNEQFFGPGTRLTVL.

The V call is TRBV14, the J call TRBJ2-5; D could derive from TRBD1 or TRBD2 (6 bases each). Germline CDR1 is SGHDN and CDR2 is FVKESK. V shed 0 bases and J shed 2 bases, with 16 bases lying between them. The CDR3 is 17 amino acids. Here the CDR3 DNA reads TGTGCCAGCAGCCAAGAAGGGGGGCTCACCGTTCAAGAGACCCAGTACTTC. Encoded protein: CASSQEGGLTVQETQYF.

This clonotype was counted many times. The CDR3 coding sequence is TGTGCCACCAGCCTTGGGAGTAACTATGGCTACACCTTC. Its translation: CATSLGSNYGYTF. J is TRBJ1-2 and V is TRBV15, with D unresolved. Trimming shortened V by 5 bases and J by 1 base, and 8 bases separated the two germline ends. The CDR3 sequence is 13 residues long. Germline-derived CDR1 and CDR2 are LNHNV and YYDKDF (reference sequence).

V gene TRBV7-2 combines with J gene TRBJ1-6; weak D call: TRBD1 (6 bases). The V gene lost 5 bases and the J gene lost 8 bases, with 16 bases spanning the gap. The germline V gene encodes CDR1 SGHTA and CDR2 FQGNSA. CDR3 length equals 15 residues. CDR3 loop: CASSPRKGGHSPLHF. The CDR3 DNA sequence: TGTGCCAGCAGCCCCCGGAAGGGGGGCCATTCACCCCTCCACTTT.

There are a few counts of this clonotype. This chain connects TRBV7-2 to TRBJ2-1; 13 bases map to TRBD2. The junction had 9 bases not matched to a gene; V was cut back by 7 bases and J by 9 bases. CDR3 length: 15 residues. Germline-derived CDR1 and CDR2 are SGHTA and FQGNSA. CDR3 nucleotide sequence: TGTGCCAGCACAACCGGGACTAGCGGGGCGAGTGAGCAGTTCTTC. Translated: CASTTGTSGASEQFF.

This clonotype was found many times. This chain links TRBV20-1 with TRBJ2-5; 8 bases are a match to TRBD1. Germline CDR1 is DFQATT and CDR2 is SNEGSKA (reference sequence). The CDR3 loop spans 15 amino acids. The trim removed 0 bases at V and 11 bases at J, leaving 14 bases unmatched. CDR3 DNA: TGCAGTGCTAGAGATGCAGGACAGGGACGCGGAGAGCAGTACTTC. It codes for CSARDAGQGRGEQYF.

To note about this clonotype: Relative to the germline gene, one junction end is altered; a read error may explain this. The chain links TRBV29-1 to TRBJ2-7; 10 bases are shared with TRBD2. The J call is uncertain, as TRBJ2-5 better fits the DNA end. The CDR3 is 13 amino acids. In germline, CDR1 is SQVTM, CDR2 ANQGSEA. CDR3 nucleotide sequence: TGCAACGTTCGACTAGCGGGCGCGGAGACCCAGTACTTC. Encoded protein: CNVRLAGAETQYF.

This clonotype was detected many times. The junction departs from the called germline gene at one end, perhaps through a read error. The gene calls are TRBV27 and TRBJ2-4; D could derive from TRBD1 or TRBD2 (6 bases each). The CDR3 consists of 14 residues. Germline V gene lookup returns CDR1 MNHEY and CDR2 SMNVEV (reference sequence). CDR3 sequence reads: CASRTVGGENVQYF. CDR3 bases: TGTGCCAGCCGGACAGTAGGAGGGGAAAACGTTCAGTACTTC.

Here the CDR3 reads CASSSVESFSYEQYF. CDR3 DNA: TGCGCCAGCAGCTCGGTAGAGTCCTTCTCCTACGAGCAGTACTTC. The V gene is TRBV5-1, the J gene TRBJ2-7; no clear D gene. Germline assignment: CDR1 SGHRS and CDR2 YFSETQ. This CDR3 spans 15 amino acids. The V end was cut by 3 bases, the J end by 0 bases, with 13 bases between.

V gene TRBV6-2 or TRBV6-3 combines with J gene TRBJ1-5; D unresolved. The CDR3 consists of 16 residues. V was trimmed by 0 bases and J by 6 bases, leaving 15 bases between them. The germline gives CDR1 MNHEY, CDR2 SVGEGT. CDR3 nucleotides: TGTGCCAGCAGTTACTCGATGTCGGGAGGGTCTCAGCCCCAGCATTTT. This encodes CASSYSMSGGSQPQHF.

This clonotype was recorded many times. The chain uses TRBV11-2 and TRBJ2-7, with 8 bases matching TRBD1. Germline V gives CDR1 SGHAT, CDR2 FQNNGV. After removal of 0 bases from V and 5 bases from J, the junction contained 3 bases not matched to a gene. This CDR3 spans 14 amino acids. In DNA, the CDR3 is TGTGCCAGCAGCTTAGACAGGGGGCGCGACGAGCAGTACTTC. It is translated as CASSLDRGRDEQYF.

At least ten counts were recorded for this clonotype. This may be a read error, as it is one base from a much larger clone. The V gene is TRBV18, the J gene TRBJ2-1, with D hard to call. The closer fit of TRBJ2-7 to the DNA end suggests the J call may be wrong. The germline V gene encodes CDR1 KGHSH and CDR2 LQKENI. The CDR3 contains 16 residues. In DNA form, the CDR3 reads TGTGCCAGCTCCATAAGGCAGATTACCGCTTACAATGAGCAGTACTTC. Protein: CASSIRQITAYNEQYF.

CDR3 DNA sequence: TGTGCCAGCTTACTGGGTTGGGGCAATCAGCCCCAGCATTTT. As protein: CASLLGWGNQPQHF. J is TRBJ1-5 and V is TRBV28; D ambiguous. The CDR3 runs 14 residues. Germline assignment: CDR1 MDHEN and CDR2 SYDVKM. Trimming pared 8 bases from V and 2 bases from J, leaving 13 bases between.

V usage is TRBV20-1 and J usage is TRBJ2-5; maybe TRBD1 (5 bases). The CDR3 runs 12 residues. Trimming took 6 bases from V and 0 from J, leaving 8 bases between them. Germline V gives CDR1 DFQATT, CDR2 SNEGSKA (reference sequence). CDR3 in DNA: TGCAGTGCAGGGGATCACCAAGAGACCCAGTACTTC. This encodes CSAGDHQETQYF.

For this clonotype: The germline gene is not matched at one end of the junction; a read error may be the cause. The V call is TRBV28, the J call TRBJ2-5; 11 nucleotides agree with TRBD1. Germline loops: CDR1 MDHEN, CDR2 SYDVKM. CDR3 size: 14 residues. The CDR3 sequence is CTSSIGTGGKERYF. The CDR3 DNA follows: TGTACCAGCAGTATCGGGACAGGGGGTAAAGAGCGGTACTTC.

In this sample, this clonotype turned up many times. J is TRBJ2-7 and V is TRBV28; D gene uncertain. From germline, CDR1 is MDHEN and CDR2 SYDVKM. CDR3 size: 12 residues. V was shortened by 3 bases and J by 7 bases, with 10 bases between the two germline ends. The CDR3: CASSFRPQEQYF. DNA of the CDR3: TGTGCCAGCAGTTTCCGTCCCCAGGAGCAGTACTTC.

The count of this clonotype is one. V and J are TRBV6-6 and TRBJ2-7; weak D call: TRBD2 (6 bases). Trimming took 0 bases from V and 3 from J, leaving 12 bases between them. CDR3 length: 15 amino acids. From germline, CDR1 is MNHNY and CDR2 SVGAGI (reference sequence). DNA for the CDR3: TGTGCCAGCAGTTACTCTGGGGGGTTGAACTACGAGCAGTACTTC. Protein: CASSYSGGLNYEQYF.

With respect to this clonotype: Just one base apart from a much larger clone, this may be a read error. This sequence joins TRBV4-1 and TRBJ2-5, with D perhaps given as TRBD1 or TRBD2 (5 bases each). The CDR3 length is 15 residues. Trimming removed 4 bases from V and 2 bases from J, with 14 bases in between. Germline loops: CDR1 MGHRA, CDR2 YSYEKL. The DNA for the CDR3 is TGCGCCAGCAGCCGTCCGGGGCTCTCGCAAGAGACCCAGTACTTC. It specifies CASSRPGLSQETQYF.

The sample holds a few counts of this clonotype. The rearrangement links TRBV28 to TRBJ2-1; weak D call: TRBD2 (7 bases). Germline values: CDR1 MDHEN, CDR2 SYDVKM. Trimming took off 2 bases at V and 11 bases at J, with 19 bases between the two ends. The CDR3 runs 15 residues. In DNA form, the CDR3 reads TGTGCCAGCAGTTTAGGAGGGGGAGGGGGAGGAAAGCAGTTCTTC. Amino acid sequence: CASSLGGGGGGKQFF. The variable domain in full, completed from reference TRBV28 and TRBJ2-1, reads DVKVTQSSRYLVKRTGEKVFLECVQDMDHENMFWYRQDPGLGLRLIYFSYDVKMKEKGDIPEGYSVSREKKERFSLILESASTNQTSMYLCASSLGGGGGGKQFFGPGTRLTVL.